This TCR beta chain was observed in a study of blood T cell repertoires in COVID-19 (dated by TCRdb to about 2020). A note on the overall study: Collaborator samples came from the United States, Italy and Spain and covered acute and convalescent phases of COVID-19. The material from the prospective study consisted of cDNA or gDNA derived from T cells, B-cell-depleted T cells, or PBMCs. Subjects who had been exposed to COVID-19, were actively infected with it, or had recovered from it provided the deeply sampled blood TCRbeta repertoires that made up the dataset. A freely available public database, intended as a resource for researchers studying the immune response to SARS-CoV-2, is where the repertoires were released. Samples were obtained from the ongoing ImmuneRACE study (first 160 participants) and from about 1,300 subjects provided by 6 global collaborators. Nearly every sample came with metadata listing a de-identified subject ID, COVID-19 status, age in years and sex. HLA class I and class II types, where available, came from metadata supplied by the sample provider rather than from assay-based typing.

Beyond this particular receptor, the publication reports: The amount of clinical and demographic metadata varied by source and participant and was provided uncurated.

The germline V end is reduced by 4 bases and the J end by 4 bases; junction bases left unmatched: 6. The CDR3 measures 14 amino acids from cysteine to phenylalanine. Only CDR3 DNA is held: 42 bases, read in frame from base 1. CDR1 and CDR2 are read off the germline V gene as SGHVS and FQNEAQ. The collaborating institutions used their own protocols to collect whole blood in K2EDTA tubes. For TCRbeta analysis, collaborator samples were shipped as frozen whole blood, as isolated PBMCs, or as DNA extracted from either sample type. A remark on this clone: The target of this receptor is not known. No base quality information exists; no much larger clone differs at one position.

TCRbeta CDR3 regions were amplified from genomic DNA by means of the immunoSEQ Assay, a bias-controlled multiplex PCR. For the original study's pipeline: Nucleated cell counts per sample were estimated from amplification of reference gene primers within the assay. To quantify the absolute abundance of each unique TCRbeta CDR3 rearrangement, sequence reads were collapsed and filtered. For each sample, productive Simpson clonality was calculated as the square root of Simpson's diversity index over productive rearrangements. Here the immuneACCESS table is served through TCRdb, limited to in-frame sequences with V and J called. Missing clones are a known gap in these copies; in checked studies unresolved V genes cover under half, and the rest lacks a known reason. The DNA gave D and trimming, while V, J and clone size come from that table. The sample table holds under 120,000 clones, of which approximately 92% were seen once. The top ten constitute 32% of the sample.

The rearrangement joined TRBV7-8 to TRBJ2-7, with 8 central nucleotides matching TRBD2. Material: peripheral blood. The TCR sequence derives from a woman of 80 years or more with acute or convalescent COVID-19. The DNA sequence reads TGTGCCAGCAGCTCACCCGGGGGGGCTTACGAGCAGTACTTC. The translation is CASSSPGGAYEQYF.